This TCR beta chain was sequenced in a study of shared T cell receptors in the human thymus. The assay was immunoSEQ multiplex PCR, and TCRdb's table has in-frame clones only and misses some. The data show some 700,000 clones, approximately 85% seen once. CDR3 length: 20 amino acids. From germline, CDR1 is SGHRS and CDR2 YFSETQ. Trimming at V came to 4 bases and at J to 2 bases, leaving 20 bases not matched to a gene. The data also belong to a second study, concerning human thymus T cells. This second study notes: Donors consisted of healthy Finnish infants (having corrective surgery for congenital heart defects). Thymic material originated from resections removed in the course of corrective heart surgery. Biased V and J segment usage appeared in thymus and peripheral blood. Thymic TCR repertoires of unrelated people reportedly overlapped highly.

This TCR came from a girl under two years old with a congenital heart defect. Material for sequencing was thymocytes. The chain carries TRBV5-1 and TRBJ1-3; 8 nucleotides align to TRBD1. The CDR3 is CASSTGQELEASRAGNTIYF. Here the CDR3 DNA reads TGCGCCAGCAGCACGGGACAGGAGCTCGAAGCCTCTCGGGCTGGAAACACCATATATTTT.